Sequencing of this TCR beta chain was carried out in a study of CD8 T cells in Susac syndrome. V gave up 2 bases and J gave up 11 bases, with 18 bases separating them. The CDR3 totals 13 residues. Looked up from germline, CDR1 is GTSNPN and CDR2 is SVGIG (reference sequence). cDNA came from about 0.5 to 1 ug RNA primed by random hexamers. The CDR3 of TCR beta was amplified by immunoSEQ multiplex PCR across 54 Vbeta and 13 Jbeta. A single record per CDR3 protein comes from TCRdb applying MiXCR to the immunoSEQ multiplex PCR reads. The sample consists of about 160,000 distinct CDR3 sequences, approximately 93% of them appearing once. Sequencing of TCR beta was carried out in blood CD8+ and CD4+ T cells. TEMRA cells were FACS-enriched, unlike CD8+ and CD4+ T cells, which were negatively isolated.

The source of this sequence is a human donor with multiple sclerosis. V and J are TRBV30 and TRBJ1-1; D is ambiguous. Sequencing was performed on CD4+ T cells from PBMCs. In nucleotides, the CDR3 is TGTGCCTGGAGTTCCTCCGGGTGGGAAGGGGCTTTCTTT. Amino acid sequence: CAWSSSGWEGAFF.